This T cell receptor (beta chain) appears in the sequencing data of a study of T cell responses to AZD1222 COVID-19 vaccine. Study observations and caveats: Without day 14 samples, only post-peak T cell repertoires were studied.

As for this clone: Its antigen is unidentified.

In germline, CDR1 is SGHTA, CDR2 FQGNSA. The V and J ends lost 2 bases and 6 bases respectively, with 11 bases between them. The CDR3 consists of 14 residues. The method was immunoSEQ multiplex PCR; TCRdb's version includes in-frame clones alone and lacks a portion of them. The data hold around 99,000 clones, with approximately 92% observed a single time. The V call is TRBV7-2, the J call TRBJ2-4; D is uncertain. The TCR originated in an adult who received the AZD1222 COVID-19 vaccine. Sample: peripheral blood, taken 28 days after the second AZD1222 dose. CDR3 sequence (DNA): TGTGCCAGCAGCTTACCCCTTGTGGGAAACATTCAGTACTTC. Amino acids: CASSLPLVGNIQYF.